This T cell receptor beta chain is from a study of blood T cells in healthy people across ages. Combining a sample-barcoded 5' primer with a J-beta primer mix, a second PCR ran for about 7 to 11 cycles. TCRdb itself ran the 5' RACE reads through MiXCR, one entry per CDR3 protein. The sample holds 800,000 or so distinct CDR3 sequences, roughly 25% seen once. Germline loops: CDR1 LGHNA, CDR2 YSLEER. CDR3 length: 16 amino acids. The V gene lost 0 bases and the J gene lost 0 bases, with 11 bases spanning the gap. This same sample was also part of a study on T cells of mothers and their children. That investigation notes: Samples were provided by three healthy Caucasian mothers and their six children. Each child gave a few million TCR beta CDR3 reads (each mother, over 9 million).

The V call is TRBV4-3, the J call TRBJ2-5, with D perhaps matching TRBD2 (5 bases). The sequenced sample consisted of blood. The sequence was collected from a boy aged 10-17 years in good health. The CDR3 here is CASSQDGPGNQETQYF. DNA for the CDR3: TGCGCCAGCAGCCAAGATGGTCCGGGGAACCAAGAGACCCAGTACTTC.